The 22 T cell receptor beta chains below all came from one sample that was sequenced in a study of blood T cell repertoires in COVID-19. Assay used: immunoSEQ multiplex PCR; TCRdb lists only in-frame clones, some missing. The table lists 66,000 or so clones, around 77% of them singletons, with around 10% in the top ten. Sequencing used peripheral blood. These receptors were collected from a human donor in a cohort sampled during active COVID-19.

The sample holds a few counts of this clone. The chain employs TRBV3-1 (or the pseudogene TRBV3-2) and TRBJ2-7; D might be TRBD2 (5 bases). Trimming took 4 bases from V and 7 from J, leaving 17 bases between them. Germline V gene sequence: CDR1 LGHDT, CDR2 YNNKEL (reference sequence). The CDR3 is 14 residues long. CDR3 nucleotides: TGTGCCAGCAGCCTTCGGGGTGCGGAAGGTGAGCAGTACTTC. Amino acid sequence: CASSLRGAEGEQYF.

This clone was seen a few times. The V call is TRBV19, the J call TRBJ2-7; perhaps TRBD2 as D (6 bases). The V end was cut by 10 bases, the J end by 4 bases, with 17 bases between. The CDR3 runs to 13 residues. The germline V gene has CDR1 LNHDA and CDR2 SQIVND (reference sequence). The CDR3 protein is CATSAGTQYEQYF. DNA of the CDR3: TGTGCCACCAGCGCCGGGACTCAGTACGAGCAGTACTTC.

The chain joins TRBV20-1 to TRBJ1-6; no clear D. The germline gives CDR1 DFQATT, CDR2 SNEGSKA (reference sequence). The CDR3 sequence is 11 residues long. V was clipped by 6 bases and J by 8 bases, with 8 bases between them. The CDR3 bases are TGCAGTGCCCAGCGAGATTCACCCCTCCACTTT. This translates into CSAQRDSPLHF.

The genes are TRBV5-6 and TRBJ2-4; D perhaps matches TRBD2 (6 bases). The CDR3 is 14 residues long. Trimming took off 3 bases at V and 6 bases at J, with 13 bases between the two ends. Germline loops: CDR1 SGHDT, CDR2 YYEEEE. The CDR3 spells CASSSGAGRNIQYF. The CDR3 DNA reads TGTGCCAGCAGCTCGGGAGCCGGGAGAAACATTCAGTACTTC.

This sequence joins TRBV18 and TRBJ2-7; D is unclear. Trimming took 3 bases from V and 0 from J, leaving 9 bases between them. Germline assignment: CDR1 KGHSH and CDR2 LQKENI. The CDR3 loop spans 14 amino acids. Here the CDR3 DNA reads TGTGCCAGCTCACCTGTACTTGACTCCTACGAGCAGTACTTC. It translates to CASSPVLDSYEQYF.

V gene TRBV6-5 combines with J gene TRBJ1-1; unclear D gene. Germline V gene data show CDR1 as MNHEY and CDR2 as SVGAGI. This CDR3 contains 13 residues. V dropped 0 bases and J dropped 6 bases, with 8 bases sitting between them. Here the CDR3 DNA reads TGTGCCAGCAGTTACTCGGCCCGTTCTGAAGCTTTCTTT. Protein sequence: CASSYSARSEAFF.

The chain uses TRBV28 and TRBJ2-7, with 15 bases fitting TRBD2. The CDR3 consists of 15 residues. The ends lost 5 bases at V and 7 bases at J; junction bases unmatched: 6. CDR1 MDHEN and CDR2 SYDVKM come from the germline V gene. The CDR3 DNA reads as TGTGCCAGCAGTCCTAGGACTAGCGGGAGGGGGGAGCAGTACTTC. Encoded protein: CASSPRTSGRGEQYF.

The chain is built from TRBV6-2 or TRBV6-3 and TRBJ2-7, with 9 bases fitting TRBD2. The V and J ends lost 2 bases and 4 bases, in that order; junction bases with no gene match: 0. There are 13 residues in the CDR3. Germline V CDR1 and CDR2: MNHEY, SVGEGT. This CDR3 is CASSYLAGYEQYF. CDR3 nucleotides: TGTGCCAGCAGTTACCTAGCGGGGTACGAGCAGTACTTC.

The genes are TRBV4-3 and TRBJ1-5; D remains unclear. The V gene lost 0 bases and the J gene lost 6 bases, with 12 bases spanning the gap. CDR3 length: 15 residues. Germline V lookup: CDR1 LGHNA, CDR2 YSLEER. The CDR3 sequence is CASSQDYSFSQPQHF. CDR3 in DNA: TGCGCCAGCAGCCAAGATTACAGTTTTAGTCAGCCCCAGCATTTT.

The genes are TRBV19 and TRBJ1-6; D gene uncertain. V was clipped by 3 bases and J by 7 bases, with 7 bases between them. From germline, CDR1 is LNHDA and CDR2 SQIVND (reference sequence). This CDR3 region has 13 residues. CDR3 bases: TGTGCCAGTAGTATCCGGGAGAATTCACCCCTCCACTTT. It codes for CASSIRENSPLHF.

V is TRBV29-1 and J is TRBJ2-7; TRBD1 agrees at 7 bases. Germline V gene data show CDR1 as SQVTM and CDR2 as ANQGSEA. The CDR3 runs to 11 residues. The V gene end was trimmed by 7 bases and the J gene end by 4 bases; junction bases not matched to a gene: 4. This chain's CDR3 is CSGTTGYEQYF. The CDR3 coding sequence is TGCAGCGGGACGACAGGGTACGAGCAGTACTTC.

The rearrangement uses TRBV6-5 and TRBJ2-7; 7 bases match TRBD2. The CDR3 covers 12 residues. J was trimmed by 3 bases and V by 8 bases; bases with no gene match: 4. CDR1 MNHEY and CDR2 SVGAGI come from the germline V gene. CDR3 amino acids: CASGDYLYEQYF. CDR3 DNA: TGTGCCAGCGGGGACTATCTCTACGAGCAGTACTTC.

Here the CDR3 DNA reads TGTGCCAGCAGACCCGGGACTAGCGTAAGCACCGGGGAGCTGTTTTTT. Translation: CASRPGTSVSTGELFF. This chain connects TRBV7-3 to TRBJ2-2; 10 nucleotides align to TRBD2. V gave up 6 bases and J gave up 4 bases; unmatched junction bases: 8. This CDR3 has 16 amino acids. Germline CDR1 and CDR2: SGHTA and FQGTGA.

The rearrangement joins TRBV28 to TRBJ1-2; D gene unclear. Trimming removed 7 bases from V and 5 bases from J, with 14 bases in between. This CDR3 region has 13 residues. CDR1 MDHEN and CDR2 SYDVKM come from the germline V gene. CDR3 in amino acids: CASKVGQFYGYTF. CDR3 bases: TGTGCCAGCAAAGTTGGGCAGTTTTATGGCTACACCTTC.

A single count supports this clone. The chain couples TRBV6-2 or TRBV6-3 to TRBJ2-7; possibly TRBD1 for D (5 bases). The CDR3 runs to 14 residues. Trimming removed 4 bases from V and 2 bases from J, with 12 bases in between. Per germline, CDR1 MNHEY and CDR2 SVGEGT. The CDR3 loop reads CASSSHARAYEQYF. The CDR3 coding sequence is TGTGCCAGCAGTTCTCACGCCAGGGCCTACGAGCAGTACTTC.

The chain is built from TRBV7-3 and TRBJ2-7; 13 bases line up with TRBD2. V lost 8 bases and J lost 4; bases outside the gene matches: 8. CDR1 is SGHTA and CDR2 is FQGTGA in the germline V gene. The CDR3 spans 15 residues. This CDR3 is CASGTSGKTCYEQYF. The CDR3 nucleotides are TGTGCCAGCGGGACTAGCGGGAAAACATGTTACGAGCAGTACTTC.

For the CDR3, the DNA is TGTGCCAGCAGGAGACAGGTCCCGACTAGCGGGAGCCATACGCAGTATTTT. Amino acid sequence: CASRRQVPTSGSHTQYF. The chain employs TRBV28 and TRBJ2-3; 12 nucleotides match TRBD2. Germline CDR1 is MDHEN and CDR2 is SYDVKM. J gave up 7 bases and V 6 bases, and 14 bases lay outside the gene matches. The CDR3 loop spans 17 amino acids.

This chain links TRBV19 with TRBJ2-1; 12 bases agree with TRBD2. Trimming cost V 5 bases and J 1 base; bases outside gene matches: 6. This CDR3 is built from 17 residues. Per the germline V gene, CDR1 is LNHDA and CDR2 is SQIVND (reference sequence). The CDR3 protein is CASSSRTSGTSYNEQFF. The CDR3 nucleotides are TGTGCCAGTAGTTCCCGGACTAGCGGGACATCCTACAATGAGCAGTTCTTC.

This sequence joins TRBV10-3 and TRBJ2-5; the match to TRBD1 covers 9 bases. V trimming: 10 bases; J trimming: 5 bases; junction bases outside the gene matches: 11. Per the germline V gene, CDR1 is ENHRY and CDR2 is SYGVKD. The length of the CDR3 is 14 residues. CDR3 sequence: CASHTGGTKETQYF. CDR3 in DNA: TGTGCCAGCCACACAGGGGGCACCAAGGAGACCCAGTACTTC.

The chain links TRBV5-6 to TRBJ2-7; 10 bases align to TRBD1. The V gene end was trimmed by 4 bases and the J gene end by 5 bases; junction bases not matched to a gene: 6. Germline V gene sequence: CDR1 SGHDT, CDR2 YYEEEE. This CDR3 is built from 14 residues. CDR3 nucleotides: TGTGCCAGCAGCCTCGACGGGACAGGGGACGAGCAGTACTTC. Its protein is CASSLDGTGDEQYF.

This clone has just a few counts. This CDR3 is CASGAGGPSTDTQYF. The CDR3 region has the DNA TGCGCCAGCGGCGCCGGGGGGCCTAGCACAGATACGCAGTATTTT. The chain employs TRBV5-1 and TRBJ2-3, with D possibly matching TRBD2 (7 bases). The V and J ends lost 7 bases and 0 bases respectively, with 15 bases between them. This CDR3 has 15 amino acids. CDR1 is SGHRS, CDR2 YFSETQ, per germline.

The chain combines TRBV5-6 with TRBJ2-7; weak D call: TRBD2 (6 bases). Trimming removed 6 bases from V and 4 bases from J, with 17 bases in between. The germline V gene has CDR1 SGHDT and CDR2 YYEEEE. This CDR3 has 14 amino acids. Here the CDR3 reads CASNLGGTGYEQYF. CDR3 nucleotides: TGTGCCAGCAACCTTGGGGGGACTGGATACGAGCAGTACTTC.